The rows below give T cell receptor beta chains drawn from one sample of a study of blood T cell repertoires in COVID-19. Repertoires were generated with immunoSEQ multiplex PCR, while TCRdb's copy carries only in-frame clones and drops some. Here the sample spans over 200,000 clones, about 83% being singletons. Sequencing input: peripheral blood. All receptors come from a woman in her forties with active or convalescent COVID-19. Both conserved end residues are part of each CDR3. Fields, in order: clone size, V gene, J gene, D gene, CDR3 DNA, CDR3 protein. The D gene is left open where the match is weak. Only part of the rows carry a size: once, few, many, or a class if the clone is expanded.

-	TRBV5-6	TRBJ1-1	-	TGTGCCAGCAGTCCCGACAGCTACACTGAAGCTTTCTTT	CASSPDSYTEAFF
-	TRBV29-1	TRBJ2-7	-	TGCAGCGTTAAGGGGGGGCTCGAGCAGTACTTC	CSVKGGLEQYF
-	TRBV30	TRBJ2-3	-	TGTGCTGTGCACGGGGGACCTACGCAGTATTTT	CAVHGGPTQYF
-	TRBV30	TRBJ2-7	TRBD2	TGTGCCTGGGGCGCCGGGGGGTTAGGCTACGAGCAGTACTTC	CAWGAGGLGYEQYF
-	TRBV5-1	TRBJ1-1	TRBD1	TGCGCCAGCAGCTTGGCAGGGGGCTTCACTGAAGCTTTCTTT	CASSLAGGFTEAFF
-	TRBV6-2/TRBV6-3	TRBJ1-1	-	TGTGCCAGCAGTTACTTACAGAACACTGAAGCTTTCTTT	CASSYLQNTEAFF
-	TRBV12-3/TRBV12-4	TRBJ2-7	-	TGTGCCAGCAGTCCTCAAGCTCTCGAGCAGTACTTC	CASSPQALEQYF
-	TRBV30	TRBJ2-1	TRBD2	TGTGCCTGGGATAGCGGGAGGGGCGTCAATGAGCAGTTCTTC	CAWDSGRGVNEQFF
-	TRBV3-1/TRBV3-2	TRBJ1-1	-	TGTGCCAGCAGCCCTAGACGGGACACTGAAGCTTTCTTT	CASSPRRDTEAFF
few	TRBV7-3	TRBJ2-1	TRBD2	TGTGCCAGCAGCTCCCCTGTGCAGCGGGAGACGTGGGAGCAGTTCTTC	CASSSPVQRETWEQFF